This is a list of T cell receptor beta chains from one sample in a study of T-cell reconstitution after alpha-beta-depleted transplantation in children. TCRdb analysed the PCR reads with MiXCR anew, one entry per CDR3 protein. The repertoire holds about 500,000 distinct CDR3 sequences, with 9.5% to 12% as singletons. The starting material was PBMCs, mostly from graft donor cells, obtained 180 days after TCRalphabeta/CD19-depleted stem cell transplant. These receptors came from a female patient younger than 10 who had a stem cell transplant for aplastic anemia, so the T cells may come from the graft donor. Each CDR3 is given with its conserved first and last residue. The D gene is left open where the match is weak. Expanded clones are given a class, and other clones once, few, many or no size at all.

TRBJ2-3	.	few	TRBV20-1	16	TGCAGTGCTAGAGACCTCTGGCGGGACGGGGCAGATACGCAGTATTTT	CSARDLWRDGADTQYF
TRBJ2-2	TRBD2	few	TRBV6-2/TRBV6-3	15	TGTGCCAGCAGTTACTCCCCCAGCGGGGCCGGGGAGCTGTTTTTT	CASSYSPSGAGELFF
TRBJ1-4	TRBD1	few	TRBV7-2	14	TGTGCCAGCAGCTCCAGGGGGCGCGGTGAAAAACTGTTTTTT	CASSSRGRGEKLFF
TRBJ2-1	TRBD2	.	TRBV5-4	14	TGTGCCAGCAGCTTGTGGTCTAGCGGGGATGAGCAGTTCTTC	CASSLWSSGDEQFF
TRBJ1-5	.	.	TRBV20-1	13	TGCAGTACCCAATTGTATAGCAATCAGCCCCAGCATTTT	CSTQLYSNQPQHF
TRBJ2-1	TRBD2	few	TRBV29-1	15	TGCAGCGTTGAAGAGATAGCGGGTCCCTACAATGAGCAGTTCTTC	CSVEEIAGPYNEQFF
TRBJ2-1	.	few	TRBV11-2	18	TGTGCCAGCAGCTTAGAGAGGCTAGCCGCTAGCTCCTACAATGAGCAGTTCTTC	CASSLERLAASSYNEQFF
TRBJ2-3	TRBD2	.	TRBV5-6	16	TGTGCCAGCAGCTTTAGGAGCGGGAGTCTCACAGATACGCAGTATTTT	CASSFRSGSLTDTQYF
TRBJ2-7	.	many	TRBV20-1	15	TGCAGTGCTTTCGAGACTAGTTTAGGACCTTACGAGCAGTACTTC	CSAFETSLGPYEQYF
TRBJ2-4	.	few	TRBV20-1	12	TGCAGTGCAGAATCGGAATCCGACATTCAGTACTTC	CSAESESDIQYF
TRBJ2-1	TRBD2	many	TRBV5-1	16	TGCGCCAGCACCGGACTAGCGGGAGGGCCCGCAAGTGAGCAGTTCTTC	CASTGLAGGPASEQFF
TRBJ2-7	TRBD1	many	TRBV10-3	13	TGTGCCATCAGCTCGGACAGGGGAAGCGAGCAGTACTTC	CAISSDRGSEQYF
TRBJ2-1	.	many	TRBV20-1	12	TGCAGTGCTAGAGATCCCTGGGCTGAGCAGTTCTTC	CSARDPWAEQFF
TRBJ2-7	.	few	TRBV5-1	13	TGCGCCAGCAACCGGGGGAGCTCCTACGAGCAGTACTTC	CASNRGSSYEQYF
TRBJ1-1	.	few	TRBV20-1	13	TGCAGTGCTCGTGGGTCGTTGAACACTGAAGCTTTCTTT	CSARGSLNTEAFF
TRBJ1-4	TRBD1	few	TRBV27	14	TGTGCCAGCAGTTTGGACAGGGAAAACGAAAAACTGTTTTTT	CASSLDRENEKLFF
TRBJ2-1	TRBD2	few	TRBV20-1	16	TGCAGTGCTAGAGATAACGAGCGGGAGACAGGAGGTGAGCAGTTCTTC	CSARDNERETGGEQFF
TRBJ2-5	.	few	TRBV7-9	14	TGTGCCAGCACCCTAGGGGGGAGTCAAGAGACCCAGTACTTC	CASTLGGSQETQYF
TRBJ1-5	.	few	TRBV28	17	TGTGCCAGCAGCCGGGGGCTGGGGGTCCCTAGCAATCAGCCCCAGCATTTT	CASSRGLGVPSNQPQHF
TRBJ2-3	TRBD2	few	TRBV20-1	15	TGCAGTGCTTCTAAGCGGGAGGTGGACACAGATACGCAGTATTTT	CSASKREVDTDTQYF
TRBJ2-7	.	few	TRBV12-3/TRBV12-4	11	TGTGCCAGCAGTTTACAGCGGGAGCAGTACTTC	CASSLQREQYF
TRBJ2-1	.	few	TRBV12-3/TRBV12-4	11	TGTGCCAGCAATGAGGGATTTGAGCAGTTCTTC	CASNEGFEQFF
TRBJ2-7	TRBD2	.	TRBV20-1	14	TGCAGTGCTAGTAGCGGGCGCCAGACCTACGAGCAGTACTTC	CSASSGRQTYEQYF
TRBJ2-4	TRBD1	.	TRBV13	16	TGTGCCAGCAGCCTACAGGGGAGACTAGCCAAAAACATTCAGTACTTC	CASSLQGRLAKNIQYF
TRBJ2-1	TRBD2	many	TRBV28	15	TGTGCCAGCAGGAGACTAGCGGGAGCATACAATGAGCAGTTCTTC	CASRRLAGAYNEQFF
TRBJ1-1	.	few	TRBV7-2	15	TGTGCCAGCAGCTCGACCGGCCGAGGTCGGACTGAAGCTTTCTTT	CASSSTGRGRTEAFF
TRBJ2-7	.	.	TRBV15	14	TGTGCCACCAGACCCCGACAGAGCTCCTACGAGCAGTACTTC	CATRPRQSSYEQYF
TRBJ2-7	.	few	TRBV20-1	18	TGCAGTGCTAGAGTCCTCCCCAACGGACGGACCTTTTCCTACGAGCAGTACTTC	CSARVLPNGRTFSYEQYF
TRBJ2-2	.	many	TRBV10-1	16	TGCGCCAGCAGTGAGTCTGTGGGACATAACACCGGGGAGCTGTTTTTT	CASSESVGHNTGELFF
TRBJ2-1	.	few	TRBV24-1	14	TGTGCCACCAAAGGCAGGGGAGAGTCCAATGAGCAGTTCTTC	CATKGRGESNEQFF
TRBJ1-3	.	.	TRBV20-1	13	TGCAGTGCTAGAGGATCCGGCTTTGGTCCCATATATTTT	CSARGSGFGPIYF
TRBJ2-7	TRBD2	.	TRBV7-2	14	TGTGCCAGCAGCAACCCAGCGGGAGTGTACGAGCAGTACTTC	CASSNPAGVYEQYF
TRBJ2-3	TRBD2	once	TRBV2	16	TGTGCCAGCGAAATACGCGCTAGCGGGAGTGTTGATACGCAGTATTTT	CASEIRASGSVDTQYF
TRBJ1-1	TRBD1	.	TRBV4-2	14	TGTGCCAGCAGCCACAGGGACAGGGGGCCTGAAGCTTTCTTT	CASSHRDRGPEAFF
TRBJ2-1	.	few	TRBV29-1	14	TGCAGCGTTGAAAGGGGGGGCGCAGCGTTTGAGCAGTTCTTC	CSVERGGAAFEQFF
TRBJ2-1	TRBD2	.	TRBV7-6	13	TGTGCCAGCAGTCTAGGGACTAGCGGGACGCGGTTCTTC	CASSLGTSGTRFF
TRBJ2-1	.	few	TRBV4-1	18	TGCGCCAGCAGCCAAGATCTTGTCCGGGCATTCTTTTACAATGAGCAGTTCTTC	CASSQDLVRAFFYNEQFF
TRBJ2-3	TRBD2	few	TRBV20-1	16	TGCAGTGCACTCGGACTAGCGGGTCGAAGCACAGATACGCAGTATTTT	CSALGLAGRSTDTQYF
TRBJ1-5	.	.	TRBV12-3/TRBV12-4	15	TGTGCCAGCAGTTTTTATGAGGGGAAAGAACAGCCCCAGCATTTT	CASSFYEGKEQPQHF
TRBJ2-5	.	few	TRBV12-3/TRBV12-4	13	TGTGCCAGCAGTTTAGTACCCCAAGAGACCCAGTACTTC	CASSLVPQETQYF
TRBJ2-2	TRBD1	.	TRBV6-5	17	TGTGCCAGCAGTTATCAACTCGGGACAGGTTACACCGGGGAGCTGTTTTTT	CASSYQLGTGYTGELFF
TRBJ1-4	TRBD1	.	TRBV11-2	17	TGTGCCAGCAGCCTCGGGGGGACAGGAAGAATCGGCGAAAAACTGTTTTTT	CASSLGGTGRIGEKLFF
TRBJ2-7	.	few	TRBV27	12	TGTGCCAGCAGAAAAGGGGGTAGCGAGCAGTACTTC	CASRKGGSEQYF
TRBJ1-1	.	.	TRBV28	11	TGTGCCAGCAGGTCAGGAAGGGGAGCTTTCTTT	CASRSGRGAFF
TRBJ1-1	.	few	TRBV23-1	12	TGCGCCAGCAGTCATCTGGGTTCCGTAGCTTTCTTT	CASSHLGSVAFF
TRBJ2-1	.	many	TRBV29-1	14	TGCAGCGTAGTGACAGAAGTTCCCTACAATGAGCAGTTCTTC	CSVVTEVPYNEQFF
TRBJ1-4	.	.	TRBV10-3	14	TGTGCCATCAGGGGAACAGGCAATTACGAAAAACTGTTTTTT	CAIRGTGNYEKLFF